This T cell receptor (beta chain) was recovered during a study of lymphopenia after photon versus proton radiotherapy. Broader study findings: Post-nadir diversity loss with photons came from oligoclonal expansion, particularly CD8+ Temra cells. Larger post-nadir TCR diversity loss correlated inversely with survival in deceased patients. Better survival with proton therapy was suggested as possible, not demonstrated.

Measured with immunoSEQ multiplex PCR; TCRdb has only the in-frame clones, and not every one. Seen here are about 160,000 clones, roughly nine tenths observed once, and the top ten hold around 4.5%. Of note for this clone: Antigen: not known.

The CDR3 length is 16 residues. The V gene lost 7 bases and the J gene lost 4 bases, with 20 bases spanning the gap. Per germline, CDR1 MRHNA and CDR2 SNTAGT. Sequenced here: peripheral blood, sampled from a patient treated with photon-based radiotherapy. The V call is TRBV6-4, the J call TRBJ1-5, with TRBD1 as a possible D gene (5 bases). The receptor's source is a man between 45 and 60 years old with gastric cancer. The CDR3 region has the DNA TGTGCCAGCACCTCGGGGACCGACATAGGGAATCAGCCCCAGCATTTT. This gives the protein CASTSGTDIGNQPQHF.